This T cell receptor beta chain was captured in a study of identical twins (dated by TCRdb to 2016 to 2017). Notes on the research overall: TCR alpha and beta repertoires from monozygotic twins, unrelated adults of various ages and cord blood were deep-sequenced to test whether fetal clonotypes persist. Replicate twin experiments were performed at different times using different library preparation protocols to rule out contamination. General study outcomes and caveats: In beta out-of-frame sequences, excess twin sharing was weaker, because having fewer shared sequences lowered the signal-to-noise ratio. Because the same donors could not be followed over many years, the conclusions relied on cross-sectional statistical analysis. In monozygotic twins, out-of-frame TCR alpha sharing was systematically underestimated by recombination models, although the models agreed with sharing between unrelated individuals. Compared with coincidental sharing between unrelated individuals, out-of-frame TCR alpha sequences shared between twins had an excess of sequences with low generation probability. Zero-insertion analyses could be partly confounded by invariant T cells such as MAIT and iNKT, although diverse VJ usage argued against such confounding for most clonotypes. Abundant cord blood beta clonotypes had fewer insertions, young adult naive repertoires showed a similar but weaker trend, and memory repertoires showed no such trend.

V trim: 3 bases; J trim: 7 bases; unmatched bases: 3. Per the germline V gene (reference sequence), MNHEY is the CDR1 and SMNVEV is the CDR2. From cysteine to phenylalanine, the CDR3 is 13 amino acids long. Kept here is only the CDR3 DNA, which spans 39 bases and is read in frame from base 1. Only healthy Caucasian donors were included. The twin cohort consisted of three pairs of female monozygotic twins, all aged about 18 to 29 years. Positive isolation kits from Invitrogen were used to isolate CD4+ and CD8+ T cell populations. This clonotype has more than one count but fewer than ten. Its antigen target is currently unknown. Base qualities were left out, and no much larger clone turns up one base away. Library preparation employed 5' RACE. The instrument given in TCRdb is Illumina HiSeq 2000. Template switching added a universal primer binding site, and the final cDNA carried a unique molecular identifier that allowed TCR cDNA molecules to be counted accurately. Specific primers in the conserved constant-segment region were used to synthesize first-strand cDNA for TCR alpha and beta chains. Each cDNA library was double barcoded, with a SMART-Mk sample barcode plus Illumina barcodes, to control for contamination. TruSeq adapter sequences along with Illumina sample barcodes were introduced in two successive PCR steps. The Illumina HiSeq platform was used with custom primers to sequence TCR alpha and beta cDNA libraries. Concerning the study's data processing: MiGEC was used to process raw reads and extract unique molecular identifiers, and MiXCR was used to find CDR3 positions. Recombination models were inferred per individual with the repgenHMM and IGoR tools using an EM algorithm. The tcR package in R was used for shared clonotype analysis, with sharing normalized by the product of cloneset sizes. To study raw recombination free of thymic and clonal selection effects, out-of-frame nonproductive sequences were analyzed. The public sequencing data were trimmed at Q25 with fastp and processed into clonotypes with MiXCR by TCRdb, which kept only in-frame beta chains. Rows with one shared CDR3 protein collapse into an entry with the most common genes and DNA. Clone size and V and J calls follow TCRdb, not the original study. The table for this sample lists about 340,000 distinct CDR3 sequences; around an eighth of them were counted only once. About 7% of the sample comes from the top ten.

These data were also reused for a study on yellow fever vaccine responses in identical twins. As described in the second report: The authors reported that the T cell response to vaccination in identical twins appeared partly convergent and partly personalized. In identical twins, the study followed T cell clones that responded to the vaccine with precision.

The V gene is TRBV27 and the J gene is TRBJ2-1; 7 bases in between match TRBD2. Specimen: CD8+ T cells sorted from blood. The TCR originated in a young woman in good health. The bases read TGTGCCAGCAGTTTGGCACTAGCGAATGAGCAGTTCTTC. Its product reads: CASSLALANEQFF.